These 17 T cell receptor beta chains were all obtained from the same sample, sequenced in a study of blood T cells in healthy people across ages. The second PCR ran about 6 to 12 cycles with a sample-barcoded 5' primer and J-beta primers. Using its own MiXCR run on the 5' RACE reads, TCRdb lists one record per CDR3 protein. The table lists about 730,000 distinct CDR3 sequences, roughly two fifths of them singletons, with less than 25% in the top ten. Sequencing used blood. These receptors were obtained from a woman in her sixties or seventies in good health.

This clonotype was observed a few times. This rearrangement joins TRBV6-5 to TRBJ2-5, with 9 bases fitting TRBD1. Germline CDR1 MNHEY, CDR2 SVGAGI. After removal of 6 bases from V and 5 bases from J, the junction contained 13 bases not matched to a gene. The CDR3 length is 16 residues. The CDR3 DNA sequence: TGTGCCAGCAGCCGCACAGGGGGCGTTGGTTCGGAGACCCAGTACTTC. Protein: CASSRTGGVGSETQYF.

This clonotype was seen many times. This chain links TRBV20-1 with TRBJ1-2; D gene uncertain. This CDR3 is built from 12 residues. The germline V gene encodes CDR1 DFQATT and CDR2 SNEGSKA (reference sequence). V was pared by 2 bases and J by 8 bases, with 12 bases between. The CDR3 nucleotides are TGCAGTGCTAGAAAGTCTGGTGCCGGCTACACCTTC. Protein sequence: CSARKSGAGYTF.

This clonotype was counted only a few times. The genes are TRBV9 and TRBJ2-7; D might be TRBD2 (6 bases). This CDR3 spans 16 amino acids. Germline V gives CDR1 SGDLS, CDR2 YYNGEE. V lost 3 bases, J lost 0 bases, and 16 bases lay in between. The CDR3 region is CASSANPGLFSYEQYF. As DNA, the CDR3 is TGTGCCAGCAGCGCGAACCCGGGACTTTTCTCCTACGAGCAGTACTTC.

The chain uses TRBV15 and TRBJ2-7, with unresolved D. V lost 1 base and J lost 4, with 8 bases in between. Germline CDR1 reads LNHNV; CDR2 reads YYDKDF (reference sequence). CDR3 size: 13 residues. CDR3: CATSRGLEYEQYF. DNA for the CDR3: TGTGCCACCAGCAGAGGATTGGAGTACGAGCAGTACTTC. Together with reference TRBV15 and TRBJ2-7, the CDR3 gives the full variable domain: DAMVIQNPRYQVTQFGKPVTLSCSQTLNHNVMYWYQQKSSQAPKLLFHYYDKDFNNEADTPDNFQSRRPNTSFCFLDIRSPGLGDTAMYLCATSRGLEYEQYFGPGTRLTVT.

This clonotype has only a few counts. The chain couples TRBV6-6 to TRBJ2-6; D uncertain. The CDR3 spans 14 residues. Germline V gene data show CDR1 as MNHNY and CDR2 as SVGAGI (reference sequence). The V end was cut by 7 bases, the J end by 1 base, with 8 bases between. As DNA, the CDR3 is TGTGCCAGCAACCCAAGTTCTGGGGCCAACGTCCTGACTTTC. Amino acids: CASNPSSGANVLTF.

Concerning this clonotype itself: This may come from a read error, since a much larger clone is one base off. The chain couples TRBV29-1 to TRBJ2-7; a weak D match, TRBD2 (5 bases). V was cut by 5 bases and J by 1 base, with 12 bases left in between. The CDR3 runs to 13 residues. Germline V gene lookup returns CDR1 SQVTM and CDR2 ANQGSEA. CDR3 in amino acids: CSVFGGLSYEQYF. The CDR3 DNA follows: TGCAGCGTTTTTGGCGGGCTATCCTACGAGCAGTACTTC.

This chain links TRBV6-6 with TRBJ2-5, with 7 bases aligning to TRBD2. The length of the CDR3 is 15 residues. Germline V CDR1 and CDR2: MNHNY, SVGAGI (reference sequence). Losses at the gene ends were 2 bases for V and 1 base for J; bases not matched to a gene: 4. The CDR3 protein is CASSYRLAAQETQYF. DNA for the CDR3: TGTGCCAGCAGTTACCGGCTAGCGGCCCAAGAGACCCAGTACTTC.

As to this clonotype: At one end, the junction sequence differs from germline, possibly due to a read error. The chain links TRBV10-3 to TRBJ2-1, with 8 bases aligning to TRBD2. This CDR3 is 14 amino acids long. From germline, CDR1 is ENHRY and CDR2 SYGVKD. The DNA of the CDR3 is TGTGCCATCAGCTTCCTCCAGCGGGAGAATGAGCGGTTCTTC. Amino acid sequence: CAISFLQRENERFF.

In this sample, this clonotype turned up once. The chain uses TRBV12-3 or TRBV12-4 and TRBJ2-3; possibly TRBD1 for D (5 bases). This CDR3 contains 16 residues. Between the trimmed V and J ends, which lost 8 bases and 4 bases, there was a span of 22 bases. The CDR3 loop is CASGSGADGRPDTQYF. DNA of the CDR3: TGTGCCAGCGGAAGTGGGGCCGATGGCAGGCCAGATACGCAGTATTTT.

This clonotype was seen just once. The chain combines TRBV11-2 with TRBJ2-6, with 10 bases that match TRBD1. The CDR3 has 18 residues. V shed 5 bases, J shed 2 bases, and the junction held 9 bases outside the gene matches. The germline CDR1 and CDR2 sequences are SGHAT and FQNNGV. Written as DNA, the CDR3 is TGTGCCAGCAGCAACCGGGACAGGGGTGAGGCTGGGGCCAACGTCCTGACTTTC. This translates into CASSNRDRGEAGANVLTF.

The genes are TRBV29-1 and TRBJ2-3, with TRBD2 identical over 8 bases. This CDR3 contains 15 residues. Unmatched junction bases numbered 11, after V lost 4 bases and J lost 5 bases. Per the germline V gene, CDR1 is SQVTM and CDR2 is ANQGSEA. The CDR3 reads CSVGPHGGAEDTQYF. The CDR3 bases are TGCAGCGTTGGGCCTCACGGGGGGGCCGAAGATACGCAGTATTTT.

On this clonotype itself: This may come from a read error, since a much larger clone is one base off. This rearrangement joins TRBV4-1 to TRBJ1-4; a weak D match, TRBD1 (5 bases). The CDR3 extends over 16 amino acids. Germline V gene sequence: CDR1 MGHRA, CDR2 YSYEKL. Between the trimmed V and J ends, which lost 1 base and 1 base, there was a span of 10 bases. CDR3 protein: CASSQVQTVTNEKLFF. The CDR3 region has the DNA TGCGCCAGCAGCCAAGTCCAGACAGTAACTAATGAAAAACTGTTTTTT.

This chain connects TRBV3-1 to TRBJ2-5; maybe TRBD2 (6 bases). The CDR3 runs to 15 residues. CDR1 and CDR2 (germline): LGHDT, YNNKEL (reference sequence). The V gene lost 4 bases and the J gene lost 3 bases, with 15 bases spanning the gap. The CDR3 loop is CASSPSGGLKETQYF. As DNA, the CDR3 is TGTGCCAGCAGCCCATCCGGAGGGCTAAAAGAGACCCAGTACTTC.

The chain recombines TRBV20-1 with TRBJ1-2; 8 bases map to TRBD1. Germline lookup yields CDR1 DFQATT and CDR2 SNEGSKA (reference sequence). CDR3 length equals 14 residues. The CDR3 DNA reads TGCAGCCCCTGGGGGCAGGGGGCTGTCTATGGCTACACCTTC. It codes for CSPWGQGAVYGYTF.

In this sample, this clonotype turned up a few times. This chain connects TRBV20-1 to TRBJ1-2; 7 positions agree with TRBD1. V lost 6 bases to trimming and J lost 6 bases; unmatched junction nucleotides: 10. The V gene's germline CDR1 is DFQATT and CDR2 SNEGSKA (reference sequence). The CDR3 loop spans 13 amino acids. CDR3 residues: CSAVFSRGDGYTF. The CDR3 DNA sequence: TGCAGTGCAGTCTTCAGCAGGGGGGATGGCTACACCTTC.

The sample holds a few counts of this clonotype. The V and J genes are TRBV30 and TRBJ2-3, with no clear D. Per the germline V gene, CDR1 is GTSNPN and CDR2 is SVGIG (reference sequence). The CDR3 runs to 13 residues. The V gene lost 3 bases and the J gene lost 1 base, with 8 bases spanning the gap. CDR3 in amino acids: CAWRASGTDTQYF. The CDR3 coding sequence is TGTGCCTGGAGGGCGAGCGGCACAGATACGCAGTATTTT. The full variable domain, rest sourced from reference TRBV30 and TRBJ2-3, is SQTIHQWPATLVQPVGSPLSLECTVEGTSNPNLYWYRQAAGRGLQLLFYSVGIGQISSEVPQNLSASRPQDRQFILSSKKLLLSDSGFYLCAWRASGTDTQYFGPGTRLTVL.

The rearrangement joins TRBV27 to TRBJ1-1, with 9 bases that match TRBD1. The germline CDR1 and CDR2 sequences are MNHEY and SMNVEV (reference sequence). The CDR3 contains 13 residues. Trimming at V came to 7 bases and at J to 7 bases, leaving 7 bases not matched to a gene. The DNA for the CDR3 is TGTGCCAGCATCGGGACAGGGATTAGTGAAGCTTTCTTT. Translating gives CASIGTGISEAFF.